One and the same sample provided the 19 T cell receptor beta chains below, sequenced in a study of T cells after yellow fever vaccination. Each CDR3 protein gets one entry after TCRdb re-called the 5' RACE reads with MiXCR. The table records 40,000 to 55,000 distinct CDR3 sequences, around 6.7% of them present only once. The source material was CD8+ T cells not binding an NS4B(214-222) dextramer, sorted from PBMCs, sampled roughly 47 days after the first yellow fever vaccination. Receptors were obtained from a man between 18 and 35 years old who received the YFV17D yellow fever vaccine.

This clonotype turned up a few times. The chain uses TRBV30 and TRBJ1-1, with D possibly TRBD1 on 6 matching bases. The CDR3 totals 16 residues. Germline CDR1 GTSNPN, CDR2 SVGIG (reference sequence). V dropped 0 bases and J dropped 3 bases, with 17 bases sitting between them. The CDR3 DNA reads as TGTGCCTGGAGTGTACCTTCCCGGGGGCGCGACACTGAAGCTTTCTTT. Residues: CAWSVPSRGRDTEAFF.

The genes are TRBV9 and TRBJ2-3, with D possibly TRBD2 on 5 matching bases. This CDR3 is 16 amino acids long. The germline CDR1 and CDR2 sequences are SGDLS and YYNGEE. Trimming stripped 4 bases from V and 2 bases from J, with 17 bases between. The DNA of the CDR3 is TGTGCCAGCAGCACCGTTAGAGGGAAAGACACAGATACGCAGTATTTT. Its translation: CASSTVRGKDTDTQYF.

This chain connects TRBV4-3 to TRBJ1-1; unclear D gene. CDR3 length: 12 amino acids. CDR1 and CDR2 from the germline V gene are LGHNA and YSLEER. V lost 1 base and J 8 bases, leaving 8 bases between the germline ends. The CDR3 bases are TGCGCCAGCAGCCAAGGTCCCGGCGAAGCTTTCTTT. Translation gives CASSQGPGEAFF.

This chain uses TRBV4-3 with TRBJ2-2; D may be TRBD1 (6 bases). V lost 0 bases, J lost 2 bases, and 10 bases lay in between. This CDR3 has 16 residues. CDR1 and CDR2 from the germline V gene are LGHNA and YSLEER. The DNA of the CDR3 is TGCGCCAGCAGCCAAGATGGGGACACAAACACCGGGGAGCTGTTTTTT. It is translated as CASSQDGDTNTGELFF.

This clonotype was seen repeatedly, ten times or more. The J gene is TRBJ2-7, the V gene TRBV4-3; no definite D call. Germline-derived CDR1 and CDR2 are LGHNA and YSLEER. V was trimmed by 0 bases and J by 2 bases, leaving 8 bases between them. The CDR3 is 14 amino acids. This CDR3 is CASSQDIAAYEQYF. The CDR3 nucleotides are TGCGCCAGCAGCCAAGATATAGCTGCCTACGAGCAGTACTTC.

This clonotype showed up many times. The V gene is TRBV11-2, the J gene TRBJ1-2, with D possibly being TRBD1 (6 bases). The CDR3 length is 16 residues. The germline V and J ends were trimmed by 6 bases and 0 bases, with 17 bases remaining between them. Germline CDR1 reads SGHAT; CDR2 reads FQNNGV. The CDR3 sequence is CASSANRAIANYGYTF. CDR3 nucleotide sequence: TGTGCCAGCAGTGCAAACAGGGCTATAGCTAACTATGGCTACACCTTC.

The chain employs TRBV7-9 and TRBJ2-7; the D gene could be TRBD1 or TRBD2 (6 bases each). CDR3 length: 16 amino acids. Germline-derived CDR1 and CDR2 are SEHNR and FQNEAQ (reference sequence). Trimming removed 2 bases from V and 7 bases from J, with 21 bases in between. The CDR3 DNA sequence: TGTGCCAGCAGCTTAATTATCGGGGCAGGGGAGGAAGAGCAGTACTTC. Translation gives CASSLIIGAGEEEQYF.

The chain joins TRBV12-3 or TRBV12-4 to TRBJ1-1, with D tentatively TRBD1 (6 bases). The CDR3 consists of 13 residues. V lost 6 bases to trimming and J lost 7 bases, with 15 bases between them. The CDR3 protein is CASSPTGGYEAFF. DNA for the CDR3: TGTGCCAGCAGCCCGACGGGGGGCTATGAAGCTTTCTTT.

The chain is built from TRBV11-2 and TRBJ2-1; the D gene is possibly TRBD1 (6 bases). Germline V gene data show CDR1 as SGHAT and CDR2 as FQNNGV. The V gene lost 2 bases and the J gene lost 1 base, with 12 bases spanning the gap. This CDR3 contains 16 residues. CDR3 nucleotides: TGTGCCAGCAGCTTATTCTGGACAGCATCCTACAATGAGCAGTTCTTC. This sequence encodes CASSLFWTASYNEQFF.

In this sample, this clonotype turned up a few times. This chain joins TRBV7-3 and TRBJ2-1; the D call may be TRBD1 or TRBD2 (5 bases each). Trimming stripped 4 bases from V and 5 bases from J, with 12 bases between. The CDR3 has 14 amino acids. From germline, CDR1 is SGHTA and CDR2 FQGTGA. The CDR3 nucleotides are TGTGCCAGCAGCTCTGGGGGTAAAGACAATGAGCAGTTCTTC. Protein sequence: CASSSGGKDNEQFF.

This clonotype was detected only a few times. The chain uses TRBV24-1 and TRBJ1-5; no definite D call. The CDR3 sequence is 14 residues long. The V and J ends lost 0 bases and 0 bases respectively, with 2 bases between them. Looked up from germline, CDR1 is KGHDR and CDR2 is SFDVKD. CDR3 sequence: CATSDLDSNQPQHF. CDR3 coding DNA: TGTGCCACCAGTGATTTGGATAGCAATCAGCCCCAGCATTTT.

This clonotype was seen ten or more times. V and J are TRBV28 and TRBJ1-1; D unclear. Trimming removed 10 bases at V and 1 base at J, with 13 bases between. The CDR3 loop spans 13 amino acids. Germline loops: CDR1 MDHEN, CDR2 SYDVKM. The DNA for the CDR3 is TGTGCCACCGAGCTTTTCGGGAACACTGAAGCTTTCTTT. Residues: CATELFGNTEAFF.

Concerning this clonotype: A much larger clone sits a single nucleotide away, making a read error possible. The chain couples TRBV10-1 to TRBJ1-5; 8 nucleotides line up with TRBD1. This CDR3 has 15 residues. Germline lookup yields CDR1 WNHNN and CDR2 SYGVQD (reference sequence). CDR3 region: CPSSVGQGENQPQHF. The CDR3, as DNA: TGCCCCAGCAGCGTTGGACAGGGTGAAAATCAGCCCCAGCATTTT.

Many counts were recorded for this clonotype. The V and J genes are TRBV29-1 and TRBJ2-1; no firm D call. The CDR3 consists of 15 residues. V was shortened by 2 bases and J by 0 bases, with 11 bases between the two germline ends. Looked up from germline, CDR1 is SQVTM and CDR2 is ANQGSEA. This CDR3 is CSVELPQSSYNEQFF. The CDR3 coding sequence is TGCAGCGTTGAATTGCCGCAGAGCTCCTACAATGAGCAGTTCTTC.

This clonotype was detected only a few times. DNA of the CDR3: TGTGCCAGCAGCCTTACTTACACTGAAGCTTTCTTT. This codes for CASSLTYTEAFF. The chain carries TRBV25-1 and TRBJ1-1, with D hard to call. This CDR3 has 12 amino acids. The V and J ends lost 6 bases and 3 bases respectively, with 8 bases between them. From germline, CDR1 is MGHDK and CDR2 SYGVNS.

Ten or more counts support this clonotype. The rearrangement uses TRBV6-5 and TRBJ1-2; D unclear. The CDR3 loop spans 13 amino acids. V lost 2 bases, J lost 4 bases, and 8 bases lay in between. CDR1 is MNHEY, CDR2 SVGAGI, per germline. CDR3 residues: CASSYRSAYGYTF. DNA for the CDR3: TGTGCCAGCAGTTACCGTTCTGCCTATGGCTACACCTTC.

Regarding this clonotype: Being one base from a much bigger clone, this may be a read error. The chain recombines TRBV27 with TRBJ1-2; D unresolved. Germline V gene data show CDR1 as MNHEY and CDR2 as SMNVEV (reference sequence). This CDR3 has 14 residues. Trimming shortened V by 9 bases and J by 4 bases, and 18 bases separated the two germline ends. The CDR3 nucleotides read TGTGCCAGTCGACCCGGACTCTCCATCTATGGCTACACCTTC. Protein sequence: CASRPGLSIYGYTF.

This chain uses TRBV25-1 with TRBJ2-1; TRBD1 agrees at 7 bases. The germline V gene encodes CDR1 MGHDK and CDR2 SYGVNS. V lost 2 bases, J lost 3 bases, and 1 base stayed unmatched. This CDR3 has 14 amino acids. The CDR3 bases are TGTGCCAGCAGTGAAACAGGGGACTACAATGAGCAGTTCTTC. Translating gives CASSETGDYNEQFF.

This clonotype has at least ten counts. This chain uses TRBV11-1 with TRBJ2-7; 13 bases map to TRBD2. V lost 5 bases and J lost 7; bases outside the gene matches: 23. There are 20 residues in the CDR3. Per the germline V gene, CDR1 is SGHAT and CDR2 is FQDESV (reference sequence). The CDR3 loop reads CASSPRMYAPGLAGSWEQYV. CDR3 nucleotide sequence: TGTGCCAGCAGCCCTCGTATGTACGCACCGGGACTAGCGGGGTCGTGGGAGCAGTACGTC.